The T cell receptor (beta chain) described here comes from a study of cytomegalovirus exposure and HLA in healthy donors. Notes on the study in general: What a later analysis showed was that several of the most significant clusters appeared linked to common viral pathogens. Cytomegalovirus-associated status was assigned to 164 TCR beta chains.

With 60 Vbeta and 13 Jbeta primers, the PCR was carried out. The table came from immunoSEQ multiplex PCR; TCRdb's copy has only in-frame clones and leaves some out. The sample has about 180,000 clones, 77% seen once. Donors were ostensibly healthy at sampling, although undocumented immune exposures were probable. Notes on this clone: Its antigen is unidentified.

Trimming stripped 8 bases from V and 3 bases from J, with 4 bases between. CDR3 length: 10 residues. CDR1 and CDR2 (germline): MDHEN, SYDVKM. Sequenced: PBMCs. This TCR was sampled from a woman aged 60 to 75 in good health and CMV-seropositive. V is TRBV28 and J is TRBJ1-1; D is ambiguous. The DNA for the CDR3 is TGTGCCAGCCTATACACTGAAGCTTTCTTT. Residues: CASLYTEAFF.